The 7 T cell receptor beta chains below were found in one sample sequenced in a study of tumor-infiltrating lymphocytes in primary liver carcinoma. From 500 ng of total RNA, TCR beta-specific cDNA was reverse-transcribed using a constant-region primer. ARM-PCR, slightly modified, supplied the TCR beta libraries through three nested multiplex PCR rounds. Amplification in the first two PCR rounds was performed using TRBV1-TRBV30 forward primers and a C-beta reverse primer for approximately 10 cycles each. A single record per CDR3 protein comes from TCRdb applying MiXCR to the multiplex PCR reads. This sample has approximately 88,000 distinct CDR3 sequences, with 55% to 75% found just once. Co-extracting RNA and DNA was done with roughly 18-32 mg of unsorted bulk tissue as input. Sequences were obtained from tumor-adjacent normal liver tissue. Receptors originate from a man between 40 and 49 years old with primary liver carcinoma and hepatitis B virus infection.

This clonotype was counted a single time. V gene TRBV6-5 combines with J gene TRBJ2-1; D not certain. CDR3 length: 13 amino acids. Trimming pared 3 bases from V and 9 bases from J, leaving 12 bases between. The germline V gene has CDR1 MNHEY and CDR2 SVGAGI. CDR3 nucleotides: TGTGCCAGCAGTTATGCTCTATGGAGTGAGCAGTTCTTC. Protein: CASSYALWSEQFF.

The chain joins TRBV5-4 to TRBJ2-7; 8 nucleotides line up with TRBD2. This CDR3 region has 14 residues. Germline-derived CDR1 and CDR2 are SGHNT and YYREEE (reference sequence). With V trimmed by 8 bases and J by 6 bases, 13 bases remained unmatched. This CDR3 reads CASSEGLGACEQYF. The CDR3 coding sequence is TGTGCCAGTAGCGAGGGACTAGGCGCCTGCGAGCAGTACTTC.

As for this clonotype: At one boundary the junction diverges from the germline segment, which might be a read error. The chain carries TRBV11-2 and TRBJ2-3; either TRBD1 or TRBD2 may supply D (5 bases each). The length of the CDR3 is 16 residues. The germline CDR1 and CDR2 sequences are SGHAT and FQNNGV. This chain's CDR3 is CGSTPSGTGSTDTRYF. CDR3 bases: TGTGGCAGCACCCCATCTGGGACGGGGAGCACAGATACGCGGTATTTT.

Notes on this clonotype: One junction end disagrees with the germline gene, perhaps due to a read error. The chain is built from TRBV11-2 and TRBJ2-7; a possible D gene is TRBD2 (5 bases). Germline CDR1 and CDR2: SGHAT and FQNNGV. The CDR3 has 11 amino acids. The CDR3 DNA sequence: TGTACCAGCAGCACGGAGGACGAGCAGTACTTC. Translating it yields CTSSTEDEQYF.

The chain joins TRBV29-1 to TRBJ2-3; the match to TRBD1 covers 10 bases. The CDR3 spans 14 residues. Per the germline V gene, CDR1 is SQVTM and CDR2 is ANQGSEA. The V and J ends lost 4 bases and 5 bases, in that order; junction bases with no gene match: 6. CDR3 in amino acids: CSVVTGTGVDTQYF. CDR3 DNA sequence: TGCAGCGTTGTGACCGGGACAGGGGTAGATACGCAGTATTTT.

Concerning this clonotype: The junction differs from germline at one of its ends, possibly a read error. The chain couples TRBV11-2 to TRBJ1-1, with a possible D match to TRBD1 (5 bases). Germline lookup yields CDR1 SGHAT and CDR2 FQNNGV. This CDR3 has 12 residues. The CDR3 DNA reads TGTGCCAACAGCCCAGACAGCACTGAACCTTTCTTT. This translates into CANSPDSTEPFF.

As for this clonotype: This CDR3 is missing its conserved last phenylalanine or tryptophan, likely due to a read error. The gene calls are TRBV29-1 and TRBJ2-1; D not resolved. The CDR3 has 13 amino acids. V lost 1 base and J 7 bases, leaving 11 bases between the germline ends. Germline V lookup: CDR1 SQVTM, CDR2 ANQGSEA. CDR3 region: CSVEGSSVNEQFI. CDR3 DNA sequence: TGCAGCGTTGAAGGATCGAGCGTTAATGAGCAGTTCATC.